This TCR beta chain was profiled in a study of T cell responses to AZD1222 COVID-19 vaccine. TCRdb's table, derived via immunoSEQ multiplex PCR, lists solely in-frame clones and lacks some. The repertoire consists of roughly 99,000 clones, with roughly 90% occurring once and the leading ten covering about 8.3%. Per the germline V gene, CDR1 is SEHNR and CDR2 is FQNEAQ (reference sequence). Trimming took off 2 bases at V and 6 bases at J, with 8 bases between the two ends. CDR3 length equals 12 residues. This clonotype originated in an adult who received the AZD1222 COVID-19 vaccine. Sequenced here: peripheral blood, sampled 28 days after the second AZD1222 dose. The chain links TRBV7-9 to TRBJ2-7; D unresolved. The CDR3 loop is CASSLNRVEQYF. The CDR3 DNA reads as TGTGCCAGCAGCTTAAACAGAGTCGAGCAGTACTTC.